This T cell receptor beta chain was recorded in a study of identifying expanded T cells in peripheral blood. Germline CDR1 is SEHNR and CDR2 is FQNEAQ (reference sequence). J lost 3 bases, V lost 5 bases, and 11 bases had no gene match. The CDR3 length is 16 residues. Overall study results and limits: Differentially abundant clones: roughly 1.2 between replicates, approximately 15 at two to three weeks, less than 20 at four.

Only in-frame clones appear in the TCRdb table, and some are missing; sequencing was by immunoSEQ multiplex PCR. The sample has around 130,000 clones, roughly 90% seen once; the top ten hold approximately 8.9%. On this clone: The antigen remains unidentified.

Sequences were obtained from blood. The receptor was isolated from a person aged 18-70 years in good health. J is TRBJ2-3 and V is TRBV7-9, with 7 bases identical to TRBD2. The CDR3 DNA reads TGTGCCAGCAGCCGCGCCGGCGGGGGACCTACAGATACGCAGTATTTT. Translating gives CASSRAGGGPTDTQYF.